This T cell receptor beta chain is from a study of vaccination effects on CD4 cells after COVID-19. The repertoire was sequenced with immunoSEQ multiplex PCR; TCRdb's copy has only in-frame clones and lacks some. The sample includes 70,000 to 85,000 clones, approximately 77% of them seen just once. Notes on this clone: What it binds is not known.

The culture ran for approximately 10 days before CD4+ T cells were isolated. The CDR3 covers 13 residues. With 9 bases removed from V and 6 bases from J, the gap between germline ends came to 13 bases. Germline CDR1 and CDR2: KGHDR and SFDVKD. Sequencing was performed on CD4+ T cells from PBMCs cultured without peptide, taken before COVID-19 vaccination. The receptor comes from a human donor who received a COVID-19 vaccine. The gene calls are TRBV24-1 and TRBJ1-4; D perhaps matches TRBD1 (6 bases). CDR3 in amino acids: CATGGGSDEKLFF. In DNA form, the CDR3 reads TGTGCCACCGGAGGGGGTTCGGATGAAAAACTGTTTTTT.